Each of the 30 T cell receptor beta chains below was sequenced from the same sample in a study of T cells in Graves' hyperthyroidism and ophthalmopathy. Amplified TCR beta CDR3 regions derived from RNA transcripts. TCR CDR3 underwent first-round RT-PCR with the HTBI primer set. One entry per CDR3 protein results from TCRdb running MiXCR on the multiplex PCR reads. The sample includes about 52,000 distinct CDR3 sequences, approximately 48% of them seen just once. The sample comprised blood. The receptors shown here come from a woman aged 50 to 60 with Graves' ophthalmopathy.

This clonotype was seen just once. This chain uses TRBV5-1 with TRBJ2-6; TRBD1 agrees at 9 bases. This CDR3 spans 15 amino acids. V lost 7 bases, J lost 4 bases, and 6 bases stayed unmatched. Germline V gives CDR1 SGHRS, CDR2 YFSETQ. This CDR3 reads CASGQGNTGANVLTF. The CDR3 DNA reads TGCGCCAGCGGACAGGGGAACACCGGGGCCAACGTCCTGACTTTC.

In nucleotides, the CDR3 is TGTGCCAGCAGCCAAAGGGGACTAGCGGAGATCACAGATACGCAGTATTTT. Translated, it gives CASSQRGLAEITDTQYF. This chain links TRBV3-1 with TRBJ2-3, with 11 bases identical to TRBD2. CDR3 length equals 17 residues. The germline CDR1 and CDR2 sequences are LGHDT and YNNKEL (reference sequence). The trim removed 2 bases at V and 2 bases at J, leaving 6 bases unmatched.

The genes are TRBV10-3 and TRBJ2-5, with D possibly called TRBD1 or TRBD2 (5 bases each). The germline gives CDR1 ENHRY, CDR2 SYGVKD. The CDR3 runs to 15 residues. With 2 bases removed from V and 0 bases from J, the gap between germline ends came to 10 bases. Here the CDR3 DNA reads TGTGCCATCAGTGAGCGGGACGGATACCAAGAGACCCAGTACTTC. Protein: CAISERDGYQETQYF.

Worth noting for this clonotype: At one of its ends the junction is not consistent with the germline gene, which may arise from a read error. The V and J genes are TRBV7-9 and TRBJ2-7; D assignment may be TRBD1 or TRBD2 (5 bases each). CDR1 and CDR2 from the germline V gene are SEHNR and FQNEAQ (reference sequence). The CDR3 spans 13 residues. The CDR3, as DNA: TGTGCCAGCAGCTTAGGGGGGACCTACGGGCAGTACTTC. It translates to CASSLGGTYGQYF.

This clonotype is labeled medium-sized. DNA for the CDR3: TGTGCCAGCAGCTTACAGGGTGAGCAGTTCTTC. It codes for CASSLQGEQFF. This chain connects TRBV7-9 to TRBJ2-1; possible D gene TRBD1, 5 bases. Germline V gives CDR1 SEHNR, CDR2 FQNEAQ (reference sequence). The CDR3 contains 11 residues. Between the trimmed V and J ends, which lost 2 bases and 9 bases, there was a span of 5 bases.

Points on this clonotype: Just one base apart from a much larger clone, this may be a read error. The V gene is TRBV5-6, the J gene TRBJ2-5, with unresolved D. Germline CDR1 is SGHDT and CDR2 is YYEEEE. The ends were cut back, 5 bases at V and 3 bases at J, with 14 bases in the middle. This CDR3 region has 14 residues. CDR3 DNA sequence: TGTGCCAGCAGTCCCCTGGGTCAAAAAGAGACCCAGTACTTC. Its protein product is CASSPLGQKETQYF.

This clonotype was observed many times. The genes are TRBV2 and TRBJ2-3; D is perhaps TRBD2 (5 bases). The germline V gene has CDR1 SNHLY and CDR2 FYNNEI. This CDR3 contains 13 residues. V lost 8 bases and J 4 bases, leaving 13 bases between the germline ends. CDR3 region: CASSSLPADTQYF. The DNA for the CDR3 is TGTGCCAGCTCTAGCCTCCCCGCAGATACGCAGTATTTT.

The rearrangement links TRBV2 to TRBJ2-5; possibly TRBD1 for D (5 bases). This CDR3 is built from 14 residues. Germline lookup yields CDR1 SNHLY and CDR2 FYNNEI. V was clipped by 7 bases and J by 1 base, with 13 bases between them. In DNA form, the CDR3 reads TGTGCCAGCACCCCGGATAGGGGCCAAGAGACCCAGTACTTC. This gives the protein CASTPDRGQETQYF.

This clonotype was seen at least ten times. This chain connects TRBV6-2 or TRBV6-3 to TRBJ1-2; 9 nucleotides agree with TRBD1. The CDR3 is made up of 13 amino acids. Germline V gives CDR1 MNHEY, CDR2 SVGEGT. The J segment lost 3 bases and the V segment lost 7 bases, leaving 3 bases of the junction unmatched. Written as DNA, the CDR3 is TGTGCCAGCACCAGGGACAGGGACTATGGCTACACCTTC. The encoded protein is CASTRDRDYGYTF.

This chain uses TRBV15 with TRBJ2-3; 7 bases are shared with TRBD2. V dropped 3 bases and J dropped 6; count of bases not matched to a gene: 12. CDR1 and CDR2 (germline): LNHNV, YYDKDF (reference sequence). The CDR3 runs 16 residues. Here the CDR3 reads CATSRPITAGSDTQYF. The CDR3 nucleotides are TGTGCCACCAGCAGGCCGATAACAGCGGGGTCCGATACGCAGTATTTT.

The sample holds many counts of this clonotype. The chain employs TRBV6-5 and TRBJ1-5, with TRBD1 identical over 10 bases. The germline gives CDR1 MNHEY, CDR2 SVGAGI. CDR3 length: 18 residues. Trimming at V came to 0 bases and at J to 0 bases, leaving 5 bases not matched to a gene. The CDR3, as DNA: TGTGCCAGCAGTTACTCGATCGGGACAGGGGTTAGCAATCAGCCCCAGCATTTT. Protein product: CASSYSIGTGVSNQPQHF.

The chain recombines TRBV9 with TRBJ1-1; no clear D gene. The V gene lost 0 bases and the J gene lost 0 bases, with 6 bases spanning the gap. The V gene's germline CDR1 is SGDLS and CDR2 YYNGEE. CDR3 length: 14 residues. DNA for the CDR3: TGTGCCAGCAGCGTAGTCGGGGTGAACACTGAAGCTTTCTTT. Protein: CASSVVGVNTEAFF.

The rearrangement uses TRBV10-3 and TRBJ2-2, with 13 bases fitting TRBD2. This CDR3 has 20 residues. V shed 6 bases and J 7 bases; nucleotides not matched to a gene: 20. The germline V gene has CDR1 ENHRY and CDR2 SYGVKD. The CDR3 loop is CAISAQIRTSGRTSGGELFF. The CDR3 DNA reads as TGTGCCATCAGCGCCCAGATTCGGACTAGCGGGAGAACTTCGGGCGGGGAGCTGTTTTTT.

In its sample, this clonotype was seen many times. The DNA for the CDR3 is TGCGCCAGCAGCTCTCCGGGACAGGGGTCCTACGAGCAGTACTTC. Its protein is CASSSPGQGSYEQYF. The J gene is TRBJ2-7, the V gene TRBV5-1; 10 bases line up with TRBD1. The CDR3 is made up of 15 amino acids. V shed 3 bases and J 1 base; nucleotides not matched to a gene: 4. CDR1 SGHRS and CDR2 YFSETQ come from the germline V gene.

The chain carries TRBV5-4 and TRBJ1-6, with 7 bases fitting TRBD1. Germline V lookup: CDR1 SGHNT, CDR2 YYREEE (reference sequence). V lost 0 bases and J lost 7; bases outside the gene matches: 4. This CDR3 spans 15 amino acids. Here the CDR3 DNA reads TGTGCCAGCAGCTTGGCGGACAGGTTAAATTCACCCCTCCACTTT. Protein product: CASSLADRLNSPLHF.

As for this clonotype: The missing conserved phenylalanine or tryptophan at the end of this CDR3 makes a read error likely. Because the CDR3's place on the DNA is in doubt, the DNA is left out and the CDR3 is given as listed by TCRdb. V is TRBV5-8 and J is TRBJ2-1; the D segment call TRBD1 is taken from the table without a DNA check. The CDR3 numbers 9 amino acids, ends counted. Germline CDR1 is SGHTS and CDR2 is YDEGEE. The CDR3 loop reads CARSWAQGV.

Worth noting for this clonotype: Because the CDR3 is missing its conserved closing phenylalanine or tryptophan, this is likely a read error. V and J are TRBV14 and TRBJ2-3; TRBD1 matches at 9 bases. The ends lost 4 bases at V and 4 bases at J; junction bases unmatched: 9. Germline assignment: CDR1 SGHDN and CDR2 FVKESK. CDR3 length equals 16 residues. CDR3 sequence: CASSLNRQGGADTQYS. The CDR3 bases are TGTGCCAGCAGCCTAAACAGACAGGGGGGCGCAGATACGCAGTATTCT.

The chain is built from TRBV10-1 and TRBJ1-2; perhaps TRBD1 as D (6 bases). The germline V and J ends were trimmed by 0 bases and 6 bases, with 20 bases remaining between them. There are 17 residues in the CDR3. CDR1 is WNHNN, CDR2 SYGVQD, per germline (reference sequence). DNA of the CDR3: TGCGCCAGCAGTGAGTCGAGGGGGGCCTACGTTAGTAATGGCTACACCTTC. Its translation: CASSESRGAYVSNGYTF.

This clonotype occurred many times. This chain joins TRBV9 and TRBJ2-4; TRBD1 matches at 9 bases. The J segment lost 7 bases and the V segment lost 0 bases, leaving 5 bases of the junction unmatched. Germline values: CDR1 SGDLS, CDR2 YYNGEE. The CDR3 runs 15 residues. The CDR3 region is CASSVEGQGLNIQYF. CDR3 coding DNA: TGTGCCAGCAGCGTAGAGGGACAGGGTTTGAACATTCAGTACTTC.

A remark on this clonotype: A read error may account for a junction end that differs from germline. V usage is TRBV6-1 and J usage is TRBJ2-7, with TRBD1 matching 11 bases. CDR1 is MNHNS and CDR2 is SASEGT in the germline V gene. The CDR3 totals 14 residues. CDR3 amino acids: CTSSKGQGASEQYF. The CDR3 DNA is TGTACCAGCAGCAAAGGACAGGGGGCGAGCGAGCAGTACTTC.

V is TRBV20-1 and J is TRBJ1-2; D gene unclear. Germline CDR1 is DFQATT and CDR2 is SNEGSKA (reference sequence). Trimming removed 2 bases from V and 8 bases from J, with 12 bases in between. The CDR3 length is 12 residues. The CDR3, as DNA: TGCAGTGCTAGAAAGCAGTTGGGAGGCTACACCTTC. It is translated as CSARKQLGGYTF.

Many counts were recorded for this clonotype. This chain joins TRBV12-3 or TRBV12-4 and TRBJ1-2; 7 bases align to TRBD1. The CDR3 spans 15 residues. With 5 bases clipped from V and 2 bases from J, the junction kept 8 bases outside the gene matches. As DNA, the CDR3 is TGTGCCAGCAGTGGACAGGCGGTAGGGAACTATGGCTACACCTTC. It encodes CASSGQAVGNYGYTF.

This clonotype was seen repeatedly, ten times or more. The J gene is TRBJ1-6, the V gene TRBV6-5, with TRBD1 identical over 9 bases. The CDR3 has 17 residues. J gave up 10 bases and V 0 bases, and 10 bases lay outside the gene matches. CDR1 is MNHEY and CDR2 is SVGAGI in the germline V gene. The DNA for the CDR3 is TGTGCCAGCAGTTACTCGACTCCGGGACAGGGTCGCTCACCCCTCCACTTT. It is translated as CASSYSTPGQGRSPLHF.

In nucleotides, the CDR3 is TGTGCCAGCAGCTTACAGCCGGGACAGGGATCCTACGAGCAGTACTTC. Translation: CASSLQPGQGSYEQYF. V and J are TRBV7-6 and TRBJ2-7; TRBD1 aligns across 9 bases. The CDR3 sequence is 16 residues long. Trimming removed 2 bases from V and 1 base from J; junction bases left unmatched: 6. CDR1 and CDR2 (germline): SGHVS, FNYEAQ.

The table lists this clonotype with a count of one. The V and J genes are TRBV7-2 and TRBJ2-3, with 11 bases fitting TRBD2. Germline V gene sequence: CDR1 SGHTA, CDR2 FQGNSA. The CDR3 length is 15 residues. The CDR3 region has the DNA TGTGCTACACCTCATAGCGGGAGGGGGGCAGATACGCAGTATTTT. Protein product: CATPHSGRGADTQYF.

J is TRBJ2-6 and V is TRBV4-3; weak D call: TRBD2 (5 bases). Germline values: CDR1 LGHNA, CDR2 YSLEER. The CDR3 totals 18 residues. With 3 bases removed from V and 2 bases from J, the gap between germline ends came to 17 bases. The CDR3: CASSHKAPGETGANVLTF. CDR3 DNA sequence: TGCGCCAGCAGCCATAAAGCCCCCGGGGAAACTGGGGCCAACGTCCTGACTTTC.

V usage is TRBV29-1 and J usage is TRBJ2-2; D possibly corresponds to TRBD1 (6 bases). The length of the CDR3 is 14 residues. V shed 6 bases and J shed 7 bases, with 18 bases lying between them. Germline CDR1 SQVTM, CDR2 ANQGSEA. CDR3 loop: CSVQRSQGGGELFF. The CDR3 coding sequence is TGCAGCGTCCAGAGGTCACAGGGTGGCGGGGAGCTGTTTTTT.

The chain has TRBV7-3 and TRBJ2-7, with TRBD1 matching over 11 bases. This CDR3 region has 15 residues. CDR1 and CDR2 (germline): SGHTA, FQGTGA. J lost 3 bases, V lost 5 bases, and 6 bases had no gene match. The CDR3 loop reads CASSQTGTGGYEQYF. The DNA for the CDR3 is TGTGCCAGCAGCCAGACCGGGACAGGGGGCTACGAGCAGTACTTC.

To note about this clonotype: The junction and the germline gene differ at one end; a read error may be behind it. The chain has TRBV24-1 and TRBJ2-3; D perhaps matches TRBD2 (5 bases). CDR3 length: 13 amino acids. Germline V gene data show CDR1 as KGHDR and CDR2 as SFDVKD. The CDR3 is CATEGADTDTLYF. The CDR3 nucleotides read TGCGCCACCGAAGGAGCGGATACAGATACGCTGTATTTT.

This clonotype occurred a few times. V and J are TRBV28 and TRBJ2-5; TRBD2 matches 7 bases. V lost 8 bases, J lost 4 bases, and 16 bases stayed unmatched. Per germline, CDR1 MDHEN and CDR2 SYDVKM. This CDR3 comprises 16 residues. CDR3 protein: CASAPSEGREGETQYF. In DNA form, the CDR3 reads TGTGCCAGCGCCCCGTCAGAGGGCAGGGAGGGAGAGACCCAGTACTTC. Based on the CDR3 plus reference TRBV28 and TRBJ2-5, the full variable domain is DVKVTQSSRYLVKRTGEKVFLECVQDMDHENMFWYRQDPGLGLRLIYFSYDVKMKEKGDIPEGYSVSREKKERFSLILESASTNQTSMYLCASAPSEGREGETQYFGPGTRLLVL.